One sample yielded the 8 T cell receptor beta chains listed below, sequenced in a study of blood T cell repertoires in COVID-19. Generated by immunoSEQ multiplex PCR, the TCRdb table keeps only in-frame clones and is missing some. The sample has some 250,000 clones, more than 75% seen once; the top ten hold 2.3%. The sequenced sample consisted of PBMCs or T cells enriched from blood (not recorded which). The receptors were sampled from a woman between 40 and 50 years old with acute COVID-19.

This sequence joins TRBV4-1 and TRBJ1-3; D gene uncertain. The CDR3 covers 18 residues. Trimming left V 0 bases short and J 0 bases short, with 15 bases between. Germline assignment: CDR1 MGHRA and CDR2 YSYEKL. DNA of the CDR3: TGCGCCAGCAGCCAAGACCGGGAAGACTTCTACTCTGGAAACACCATATATTTT. Encoded protein: CASSQDREDFYSGNTIYF.

V is TRBV19 and J is TRBJ1-5, with TRBD1 identical over 7 bases. The CDR3 totals 15 residues. The V and J ends lost 3 bases and 4 bases, in that order; junction bases with no gene match: 6. Germline assignment: CDR1 LNHDA and CDR2 SQIVND (reference sequence). The CDR3 nucleotides are TGTGCCAGTAGTATTGAAAACAGGGGTAATCAGCCCCAGCATTTT. Protein sequence: CASSIENRGNQPQHF.

The rearrangement links TRBV5-5 to TRBJ1-5; a possible D gene is TRBD1 (5 bases). V shed 3 bases and J shed 2 bases, with 15 bases lying between them. From germline, CDR1 is SGHKS and CDR2 YYEKEE (reference sequence). The CDR3 covers 16 residues. The DNA of the CDR3 is TGTGCCAGCAGCTCTAGACCCCCGACAGGCAATCAGCCCCAGCATTTT. Translated, it gives CASSSRPPTGNQPQHF.

CDR3 amino acids: CASSERLADYEQYF. The DNA for the CDR3 is TGTGCCAGCAGCGAGCGACTAGCGGACTACGAGCAGTACTTC. The chain uses TRBV3-1 (or the pseudogene TRBV3-2) and TRBJ2-7, with 9 bases matching TRBD2. J lost 3 bases, V lost 5 bases, and 5 bases had no gene match. Germline values: CDR1 LGHDT, CDR2 YNNKEL (reference sequence). The CDR3 sequence is 14 residues long.

The chain couples TRBV5-1 to TRBJ2-3; D is perhaps TRBD2 (6 bases). CDR3 length: 15 amino acids. CDR1 and CDR2 (germline): SGHRS, YFSETQ. Trimming took off 7 bases at V and 3 bases at J, with 18 bases between the two ends. The chain's CDR3 is CASSRRAVETDTQYF. The CDR3 nucleotides are TGCGCCAGCTCCCGGAGGGCAGTTGAAACAGATACGCAGTATTTT.

This sequence joins TRBV27 and TRBJ2-6; possibly TRBD1 for D (6 bases). The V end was cut by 3 bases, the J end by 0 bases, with 12 bases between. Germline-derived CDR1 and CDR2 are MNHEY and SMNVEV (reference sequence). This CDR3 spans 17 amino acids. In DNA, the CDR3 is TGTGCCAGCAGTTTTTATCAGGGGTCCTCTGGGGCCAACGTCCTGACTTTC. Translated: CASSFYQGSSGANVLTF.

This clone was detected only once. The V call is TRBV5-8, the J call TRBJ2-1; 9 nucleotides align to TRBD2. Germline V gene data show CDR1 as SGHTS and CDR2 as YDEGEE. This CDR3 spans 15 amino acids. V trimming: 0 bases; J trimming: 3 bases; junction bases outside the gene matches: 1. The CDR3 DNA is TGTGCCAGCAGCTTGGGACTAGCGGACTACAATGAGCAGTTCTTC. It translates to CASSLGLADYNEQFF.

The chain combines TRBV21-1 with TRBJ2-1; the table assigns TRBD2, which was not confirmed against the DNA. TRBV21-1 is annotated as a pseudogene. CDR3 length equals 18 residues. CDR3 DNA sequence: TGTGCCAGCAGCAAAGGAGGACTAGCGGAGTTGTCCTACAATGAGCAGTTCTTC. This translates into CASSKGGLAELSYNEQFF.